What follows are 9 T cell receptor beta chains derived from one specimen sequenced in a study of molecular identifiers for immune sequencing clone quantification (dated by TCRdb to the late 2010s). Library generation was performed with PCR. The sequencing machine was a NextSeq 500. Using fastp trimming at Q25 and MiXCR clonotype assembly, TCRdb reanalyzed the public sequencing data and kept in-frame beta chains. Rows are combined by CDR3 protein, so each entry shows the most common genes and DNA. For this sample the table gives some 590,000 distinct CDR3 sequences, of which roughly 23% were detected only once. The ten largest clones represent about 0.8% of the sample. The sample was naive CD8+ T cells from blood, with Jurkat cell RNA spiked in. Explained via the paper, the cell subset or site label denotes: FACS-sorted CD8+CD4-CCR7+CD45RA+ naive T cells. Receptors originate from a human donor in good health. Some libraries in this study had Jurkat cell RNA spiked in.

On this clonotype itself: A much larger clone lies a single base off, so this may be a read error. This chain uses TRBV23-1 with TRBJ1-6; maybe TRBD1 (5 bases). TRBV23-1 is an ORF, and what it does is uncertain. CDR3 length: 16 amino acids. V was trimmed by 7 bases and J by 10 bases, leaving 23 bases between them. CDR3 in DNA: TGCGCCAGCAAAAATCGGGCAGGGTTCTCTCCCTCACCCCTCCACTTT. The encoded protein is CASKNRAGFSPSPLHF.

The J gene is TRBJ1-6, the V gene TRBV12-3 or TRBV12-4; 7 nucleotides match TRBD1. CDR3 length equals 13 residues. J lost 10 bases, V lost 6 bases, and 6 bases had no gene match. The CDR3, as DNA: TGTGCCAGCAGACCACAGGGGCAGTCACCCCTCCACTTT. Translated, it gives CASRPQGQSPLHF.

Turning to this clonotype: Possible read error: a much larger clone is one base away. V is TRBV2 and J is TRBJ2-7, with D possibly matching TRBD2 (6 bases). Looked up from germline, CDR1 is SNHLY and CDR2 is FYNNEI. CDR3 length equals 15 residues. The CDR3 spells CACSEGAGPAYEQYF. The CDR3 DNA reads TGTGCCTGCAGTGAAGGTGCGGGGCCCGCCTACGAGCAGTACTTC.

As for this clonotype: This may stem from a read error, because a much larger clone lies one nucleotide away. This CDR3 reads CASSQDGDSPNTEAFF. CDR3 DNA sequence: TGCGCCAGCAGCCAAGATGGAGACAGCCCGAACACTGAAGCTTTCTTT. The chain employs TRBV4-3 and TRBJ1-1; weak D call: TRBD1 (5 bases). V was pared by 0 bases and J by 1 base, with 12 bases between. Germline V gene lookup returns CDR1 LGHNA and CDR2 YSLEER. CDR3 length: 16 residues.

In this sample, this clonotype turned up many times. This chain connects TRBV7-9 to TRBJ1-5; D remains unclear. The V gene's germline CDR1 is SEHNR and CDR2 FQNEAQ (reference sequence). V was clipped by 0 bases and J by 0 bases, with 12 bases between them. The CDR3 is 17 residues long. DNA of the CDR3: TGTGCCAGCAGCTTAGCGACGTCACCAAATAGCAATCAGCCCCAGCATTTT. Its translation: CASSLATSPNSNQPQHF.

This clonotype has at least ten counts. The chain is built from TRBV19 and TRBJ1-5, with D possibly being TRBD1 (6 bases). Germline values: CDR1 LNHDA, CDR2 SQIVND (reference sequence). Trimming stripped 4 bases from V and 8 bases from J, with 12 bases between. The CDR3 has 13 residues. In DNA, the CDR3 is TGTGCCAGTAGTACTTATTCAGGGGAGCCCCAGCATTTT. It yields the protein CASSTYSGEPQHF.

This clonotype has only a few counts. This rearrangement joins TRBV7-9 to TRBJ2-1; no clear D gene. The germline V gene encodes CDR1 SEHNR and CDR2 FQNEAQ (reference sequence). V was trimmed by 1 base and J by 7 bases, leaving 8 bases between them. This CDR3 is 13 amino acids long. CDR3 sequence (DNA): TGTGCCAGCAGCTTAGTCAGTATTAATGAGCAGTTCTTC. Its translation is CASSLVSINEQFF.

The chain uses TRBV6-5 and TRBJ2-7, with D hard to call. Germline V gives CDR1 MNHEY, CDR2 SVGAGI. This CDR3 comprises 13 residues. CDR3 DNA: TGTCCGAAGAGTTTTTTGTGGGTGTACGAGCAGTACTTC. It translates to CPKSFLWVYEQYF.

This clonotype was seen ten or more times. The CDR3 DNA reads TGTGCCAGCAGCCCACTGGACAGGAGGAGCTCCTACGAGCAGTACTTC. It codes for CASSPLDRRSSYEQYF. This rearrangement joins TRBV7-9 to TRBJ2-7; TRBD1 agrees at 7 bases. CDR3 length equals 16 residues. Germline assignment: CDR1 SEHNR and CDR2 FQNEAQ (reference sequence). V shed 5 bases and J 0 bases; nucleotides not matched to a gene: 10.